The next 15 T cell receptor beta chains were all read from a single sample in a study of T cells in Graves' hyperthyroidism and ophthalmopathy. Amplification targeted TCR beta CDR3 regions from RNA transcripts. A set of HTBI primers served as the primers for a first-round RT-PCR of the TCR CDR3. A single record per CDR3 protein comes from TCRdb applying MiXCR to the multiplex PCR reads. Altogether about 560,000 distinct CDR3 sequences are present, 46% being singletons, with the ten largest covering just over 8%. Input material: peripheral blood or thyroid tissue (not recorded which). The receptors here all came from a woman aged 18-29 years with Graves' hyperthyroidism.

This chain joins TRBV24-1 and TRBJ1-5; maybe TRBD1 (5 bases). CDR1 KGHDR and CDR2 SFDVKD come from the germline V gene. The CDR3 runs 14 residues. Trimming removed 5 bases from V and 7 bases from J, with 14 bases in between. In DNA, the CDR3 is TGTGCCACCAGTGTGGGGACGCGGGAACAGCCCCAGCATTTT. This encodes CATSVGTREQPQHF.

The sample holds a few counts of this clonotype. V gene TRBV5-1 combines with J gene TRBJ2-7; D is undetermined. Germline V gene data show CDR1 as SGHRS and CDR2 as YFSETQ. The CDR3 covers 13 residues. V lost 7 bases and J lost 2, with 13 bases in between. The CDR3 DNA is TGCGCCAGCTCGGACCCAGCCCCCTACGAGCAGTACTTC. Protein: CASSDPAPYEQYF.

The chain is built from TRBV11-2 and TRBJ1-1, with a possible D match to TRBD1 (5 bases). Trimming removed 4 bases from V and 6 bases from J, with 12 bases in between. Germline-derived CDR1 and CDR2 are SGHAT and FQNNGV. The CDR3 consists of 13 residues. The CDR3 protein is CASSSPGLAEAFF. The DNA of the CDR3 is TGTGCCAGCAGCTCCCCAGGGTTGGCTGAAGCTTTCTTT.

This clonotype occurred many times. The gene calls are TRBV7-2 and TRBJ1-6, with 8 bases identical to TRBD1. V dropped 5 bases and J dropped 2; count of bases not matched to a gene: 5. Germline V gene data show CDR1 as SGHTA and CDR2 as FQGNSA. The CDR3 extends over 16 amino acids. The CDR3 region has the DNA TGTGCCAGCAGCGTGACAGGGGCGGCCTATAATTCACCCCTCCACTTT. This translates into CASSVTGAAYNSPLHF.

The CDR3 here is CSASPPSVREYEQYF. The DNA of the CDR3 is TGCAGTGCTAGTCCCCCTTCGGTGCGGGAGTACGAGCAGTACTTC. The V and J genes are TRBV20-1 and TRBJ2-7; 7 bases map to TRBD2. The germline gives CDR1 DFQATT, CDR2 SNEGSKA (reference sequence). The CDR3 extends over 15 amino acids. V lost 3 bases to trimming and J lost 4 bases; unmatched junction nucleotides: 12.

This clonotype was seen just once. A read error may explain this, as a much larger clone is one base away. V and J are TRBV15 and TRBJ1-4, with D unresolved. The germline CDR1 and CDR2 sequences are LNHNV and YYDKDF (reference sequence). Trimming left V 1 base short and J 8 bases short, with 8 bases between. CDR3 size: 13 residues. The CDR3 DNA reads TGTGCCACCAGCAGAGCCCCGGTAGAAAAACTGTTTTTT. It codes for CATSRAPVEKLFF. The full variable domain, completed using reference TRBV15 and TRBJ1-4, is DAMVIQNPRYQVTQFGKPVTLSCSQTLNHNVMYWYQQKSSQAPKLLFHYYDKDFNNEADTPDNFQSRRPNTSFCFLDIRSPGLGDTAMYLCATSRAPVEKLFFGSGTQLSVL.

In DNA form, the CDR3 reads TGTGCCAGCAGCTTAGTTTCCTTTCCCGGGGAGCTGTTTTTT. Encoded protein: CASSLVSFPGELFF. The rearrangement joins TRBV7-9 to TRBJ2-2; D remains ambiguous. V was trimmed by 1 base and J by 6 bases, leaving 9 bases between them. The CDR3 length is 14 residues. The V gene's germline CDR1 is SEHNR and CDR2 FQNEAQ (reference sequence).

The chain employs TRBV9 and TRBJ2-5; D is perhaps TRBD2 (6 bases). The CDR3 extends over 13 amino acids. Looked up from germline, CDR1 is SGDLS and CDR2 is YYNGEE. The V gene lost 4 bases and the J gene lost 8 bases, with 15 bases spanning the gap. CDR3 in amino acids: CASSSGPGSTQYF. The DNA for the CDR3 is TGTGCCAGCAGCAGCGGGCCCGGGAGCACCCAGTACTTC. Variable domain in full (rest from reference TRBV9 and TRBJ2-5): DSGVTQTPKHLITATGQRVTLRCSPRSGDLSVYWYQQSLDQGLQFLIQYYNGEERAKGNILERFSAQQFPDLHSELNLSSLELGDSALYFCASSSGPGSTQYFGPGTRLLVL.

This clonotype was seen once. The J gene is TRBJ2-7, the V gene TRBV29-1; 14 bases are shared with TRBD2. CDR1 is SQVTM, CDR2 ANQGSEA, per germline. The CDR3 loop spans 16 amino acids. Trimming at V came to 2 bases and at J to 2 bases, leaving 5 bases not matched to a gene. The CDR3 DNA sequence: TGCAGCGTTGAAATAGGACTAGCGGGAGGAACCTACGAGCAGTACTTC. This codes for CSVEIGLAGGTYEQYF.

CDR3 loop: CASSVPPHRASGANVLTF. The DNA for the CDR3 is TGTGCCAGCAGCGTACCGCCCCATCGGGCGTCTGGGGCCAACGTCCTGACTTTC. The chain employs TRBV9 and TRBJ2-6; D call uncertain. CDR3 size: 18 residues. In germline, CDR1 is SGDLS, CDR2 YYNGEE. V was shortened by 1 base and J by 1 base, with 15 bases between the two germline ends.

V is TRBV19 and J is TRBJ1-2; TRBD1 aligns across 7 bases. Germline V gives CDR1 LNHDA, CDR2 SQIVND (reference sequence). The ends lost 4 bases at V and 8 bases at J; junction bases unmatched: 4. The CDR3 runs 12 residues. The CDR3 bases are TGTGCCAGTAGTACCGGGACAGCGGGCTACACCTTC. This codes for CASSTGTAGYTF.

The V call is TRBV25-1, the J call TRBJ2-3, with D perhaps given as TRBD1 or TRBD2 (5 bases each). CDR1 and CDR2 (germline): MGHDK, SYGVNS. The CDR3 length is 17 residues. Deletions cut 6 bases from V and 1 base from J, with 20 bases between. The CDR3 protein is CASSQEAQGRGTDTQYF. The CDR3 coding sequence is TGTGCCAGCAGCCAAGAAGCTCAGGGACGCGGCACAGATACGCAGTATTTT.

This clonotype was observed a few times. This chain uses TRBV7-8 with TRBJ1-5, with TRBD1 matching over 7 bases. The V and J ends lost 5 bases and 7 bases, in that order; junction bases with no gene match: 5. Germline V CDR1 and CDR2: SGHVS, FQNEAQ. There are 13 residues in the CDR3. The CDR3 spells CASSDRVSQPQHF. CDR3 DNA sequence: TGTGCCAGCAGCGACAGGGTATCACAGCCCCAGCATTTT.

CDR3 sequence reads: CASSLFERGSEAFF. CDR3 coding DNA: TGTGCCAGCAGCTTATTCGAGAGGGGTTCTGAAGCTTTCTTT. The V and J genes are TRBV7-3 and TRBJ1-1; tentative D call: TRBD1 (5 bases). Germline V gives CDR1 SGHTA, CDR2 FQGTGA. This CDR3 is 14 amino acids long. V gave up 2 bases and J gave up 6 bases, with 13 bases separating them.

The J gene is TRBJ2-2, the V gene TRBV7-2; D perhaps matches TRBD2 (5 bases). The CDR3 spans 16 residues. V was pared by 4 bases and J by 0 bases, with 12 bases between. Per the germline V gene, CDR1 is SGHTA and CDR2 is FQGNSA. The DNA for the CDR3 is TGTGCCAGCAGCTCCAGCGGACCGACGAACACCGGGGAGCTGTTTTTT. This translates into CASSSSGPTNTGELFF.